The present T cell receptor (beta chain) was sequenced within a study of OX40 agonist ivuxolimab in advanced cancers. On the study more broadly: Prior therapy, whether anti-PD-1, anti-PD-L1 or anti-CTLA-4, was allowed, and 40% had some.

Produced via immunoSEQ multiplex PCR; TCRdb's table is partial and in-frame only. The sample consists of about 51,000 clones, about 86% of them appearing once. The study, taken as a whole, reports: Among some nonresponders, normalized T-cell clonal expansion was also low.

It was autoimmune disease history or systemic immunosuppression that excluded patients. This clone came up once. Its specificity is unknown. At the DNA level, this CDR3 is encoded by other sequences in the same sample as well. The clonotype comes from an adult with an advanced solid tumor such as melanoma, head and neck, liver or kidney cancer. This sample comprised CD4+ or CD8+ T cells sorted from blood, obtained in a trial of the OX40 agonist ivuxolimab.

CDR3 sequence: CASSSGGSYEQYF. The CDR3 bases are TGTGCCAGCAGCTCCGGGGGGAGCTACGAGCAGTACTTC. The chain couples TRBV7-2 to TRBJ2-7, with 7 nucleotides matching TRBD2. The CDR3 has 13 amino acids. The J segment lost 3 bases and the V segment lost 4 bases, leaving 3 bases of the junction unmatched. CDR1 and CDR2 from the germline V gene are SGHTA and FQGNSA.